This entry lists 26 T cell receptor beta chains sequenced from one sample in a study of cytomegalovirus exposure and HLA in healthy donors. PCR amplification relied on 60 Vbeta primers (plus 13 Jbeta primers). Only in-frame clones appear in the TCRdb table, and some are missing; sequencing was by immunoSEQ multiplex PCR. The sample carries 35,000 to 40,000 clones, around three fifths recorded once. The sequenced material came from PBMCs. Every receptor here comes from a man in his fifties in good health and CMV-seropositive.

The chain employs TRBV6-1 and TRBJ1-1; the match to TRBD1 covers 9 bases. V lost 0 bases to trimming and J lost 7 bases; unmatched junction nucleotides: 6. The CDR3 is made up of 15 amino acids. Per the germline V gene, CDR1 is MNHNS and CDR2 is SASEGT. The CDR3 is CASSEAGQGTREAFF. The CDR3, as DNA: TGTGCCAGCAGTGAAGCGGGACAGGGTACCCGTGAAGCTTTCTTT.

The chain carries TRBV6-1 and TRBJ1-4, with 7 bases fitting TRBD1. J gave up 8 bases and V 10 bases, and 10 bases lay outside the gene matches. The germline V gene encodes CDR1 MNHNS and CDR2 SASEGT. The CDR3 runs 13 residues. As DNA, the CDR3 is TGTGCCACAGGGGGAATAAGTCAAGAAAAACTGTTTTTT. Translating it yields CATGGISQEKLFF.

The sample holds many counts of this clone. The chain combines TRBV9 with TRBJ2-7; 9 bases line up with TRBD1. The CDR3 totals 14 residues. The V segment lost 2 bases and the J segment 5 bases; nucleotides outside the gene matches: 5. Germline CDR1 SGDLS, CDR2 YYNGEE. The CDR3 nucleotides are TGTGCCAGCAGCGTTTCTTGGACAGGGGACGAGCAGTACTTC. It specifies CASSVSWTGDEQYF.

This clone came up once. V usage is TRBV7-9 and J usage is TRBJ2-5, with D possibly TRBD2 on 6 matching bases. The V gene's germline CDR1 is SEHNR and CDR2 FQNEAQ (reference sequence). Trimming took 4 bases from V and 5 from J, leaving 26 bases between them. CDR3 length: 18 residues. CDR3 sequence reads: CASSSTRTNSQRRETQYF. CDR3 sequence (DNA): TGTGCCAGCAGCTCAACTAGGACTAACAGCCAGAGGCGGGAGACCCAGTACTTC.

This chain connects TRBV4-3 to TRBJ1-5, with D unclear. The V end lost 0 bases, the J end lost 4 bases, and 10 bases lay between the germline ends. CDR1 is LGHNA and CDR2 is YSLEER in the germline V gene. This CDR3 contains 15 residues. The CDR3 loop is CASSQDRTVNQPQHF. The CDR3 DNA sequence: TGCGCCAGCAGCCAAGATCGTACAGTTAATCAGCCCCAGCATTTT.

In this sample, this clone turned up once. The chain combines TRBV29-1 with TRBJ1-2; 9 nucleotides match TRBD1. CDR1 and CDR2 (germline): SQVTM, ANQGSEA. CDR3 length: 14 amino acids. Germline trimming cut 4 bases from V and 7 bases from J; bases unmatched to any gene: 10. CDR3 nucleotides: TGCAGCGTTGGGGCGACAGGGGGGATAGTTGGCTACACCTTC. It translates to CSVGATGGIVGYTF.

The CDR3 sequence: CASSPQEAGNGELFF. DNA for the CDR3: TGTGCCAGCTCACCCCAGGAAGCGGGGAACGGGGAGCTGTTTTTT. The chain has TRBV18 and TRBJ2-2, with 7 positions matching TRBD2. This CDR3 is 15 amino acids long. Germline CDR1 and CDR2: KGHSH and LQKENI. After removal of 3 bases from V and 7 bases from J, the junction contained 8 bases not matched to a gene.

This clone is a singleton in its sample. This sequence joins TRBV5-1 and TRBJ2-3, with 13 positions matching TRBD2. This CDR3 comprises 16 residues. Germline V lookup: CDR1 SGHRS, CDR2 YFSETQ. Germline trimming cut 2 bases from V and 2 bases from J; bases unmatched to any gene: 2. CDR3 protein: CASSFGTSGVTDTQYF. CDR3 sequence (DNA): TGCGCCAGCAGCTTCGGGACTAGCGGGGTCACAGATACGCAGTATTTT. The whole variable domain, filled in from reference TRBV5-1 and TRBJ2-3, reads KAGVTQTPRYLIKTRGQQVTLSCSPISGHRSVSWYQQTPGQGLQFLFEYFSETQRNKGNFPGRFSGRQFSNSRSEMNVSTLELGDSALYLCASSFGTSGVTDTQYFGPGTRLTVL.

The genes are TRBV6-5 and TRBJ1-1, with TRBD1 as a possible D gene (5 bases). The length of the CDR3 is 15 residues. The germline V and J ends were trimmed by 5 bases and 3 bases, with 16 bases remaining between them. Per germline, CDR1 MNHEY and CDR2 SVGAGI. This CDR3 reads CASSPTAGGDTEAFF. The CDR3 DNA sequence: TGTGCCAGCAGTCCAACCGCGGGGGGAGACACTGAAGCTTTCTTT.

The rearrangement joins TRBV19 to TRBJ1-1; D not resolved. V lost 9 bases, J lost 3 bases, and 11 bases lay in between. The CDR3 is 12 residues long. Germline V gene lookup returns CDR1 LNHDA and CDR2 SQIVND (reference sequence). The CDR3 DNA reads TGTGCCAGCAGCGACGTGTACACTGAAGCTTTCTTT. This translates into CASSDVYTEAFF.

The rearrangement joins TRBV6-1 to TRBJ2-1; 9 positions match TRBD2. Germline loops: CDR1 MNHNS, CDR2 SASEGT. V shed 7 bases and J 4 bases; nucleotides not matched to a gene: 8. The CDR3 runs to 15 residues. The CDR3, as DNA: TGTGCCAGCACCCTGCCCCTAGCGGGGTACAATGAGCAGTTCTTC. Its protein product is CASTLPLAGYNEQFF.

This chain links TRBV29-1 with TRBJ1-2; D is perhaps TRBD1 (5 bases). Trimming pared 4 bases from V and 7 bases from J, leaving 10 bases between. Germline V lookup: CDR1 SQVTM, CDR2 ANQGSEA. CDR3 length: 11 amino acids. In DNA form, the CDR3 reads TGCAGCGTTGTCCAGGGAGGTGGCTACACCTTC. Amino acid sequence: CSVVQGGGYTF.

This rearrangement joins TRBV4-1 to TRBJ1-2; D call uncertain. CDR1 MGHRA and CDR2 YSYEKL come from the germline V gene. This CDR3 comprises 14 residues. V was trimmed by 1 base and J by 4 bases, leaving 10 bases between them. Here the CDR3 reads CASSQAQATYGYTF. Here the CDR3 DNA reads TGCGCCAGCAGCCAAGCGCAGGCTACCTATGGCTACACCTTC.

The rearrangement joins TRBV6-6 to TRBJ1-4; 10 bases line up with TRBD1. CDR3 length equals 15 residues. Germline CDR1 is MNHNY and CDR2 is SVGAGI (reference sequence). The ends lost 5 bases at V and 6 bases at J; junction bases unmatched: 6. CDR3 amino acids: CASSPGTGAYEKLFF. Written as DNA, the CDR3 is TGTGCCAGCAGTCCCGGGACAGGGGCGTATGAAAAACTGTTTTTT.

This clone was counted once. The genes are TRBV9 and TRBJ1-2; no reliable D call. The CDR3 consists of 14 residues. CDR1 is SGDLS, CDR2 YYNGEE, per germline. The V and J ends lost 6 bases and 4 bases respectively, with 16 bases between them. CDR3 loop: CASTRAQETYGYTF. Here the CDR3 DNA reads TGTGCCAGCACCCGAGCCCAGGAAACCTATGGCTACACCTTC.

The rearrangement uses TRBV28 and TRBJ1-2, with D possibly being TRBD1 (6 bases). CDR3 length equals 15 residues. From germline, CDR1 is MDHEN and CDR2 SYDVKM. Between the trimmed V and J ends, which lost 6 bases and 3 bases, there was a span of 17 bases. Here the CDR3 reads CASSLPGGQDYGYTF. CDR3 sequence (DNA): TGTGCCAGCAGCCTACCGGGGGGGCAAGACTATGGCTACACCTTC.

J is TRBJ1-2 and V is TRBV7-8; D not certain. The V end was cut by 5 bases, the J end by 8 bases, with 18 bases between. Germline loops: CDR1 SGHVS, CDR2 FQNEAQ. The CDR3 spans 14 residues. The CDR3 is CASSLVENSGGYTF. Written as DNA, the CDR3 is TGTGCCAGCAGCCTTGTGGAGAACTCGGGAGGCTACACCTTC.

The rearrangement links TRBV5-1 to TRBJ1-2, with 9 bases fitting TRBD1. The germline V gene encodes CDR1 SGHRS and CDR2 YFSETQ. The CDR3 is 13 amino acids. Losses at the gene ends were 5 bases for V and 5 bases for J; bases not matched to a gene: 4. CDR3 bases: TGCGCCAGCAGACGGGACAGGGAGTATGGCTACACCTTC. Amino acids: CASRRDREYGYTF.

This chain joins TRBV19 and TRBJ1-2; D not resolved. The V gene lost 5 bases and the J gene lost 0 bases, with 10 bases spanning the gap. Germline CDR1 LNHDA, CDR2 SQIVND (reference sequence). The CDR3 is 14 amino acids. This CDR3 reads CASSGQAANYGYTF. The CDR3 DNA is TGTGCCAGTAGTGGCCAGGCCGCTAACTATGGCTACACCTTC.

The rearrangement uses TRBV11-3 and TRBJ2-7; perhaps TRBD2 as D (5 bases). V lost 5 bases and J 7 bases, leaving 15 bases between the germline ends. Germline V gene sequence: CDR1 SGHNT, CDR2 YENEEA. The CDR3 runs 13 residues. DNA of the CDR3: TGTGCCAGCAGCCAGCGGCCTACTCAGGAGCAGTACTTC. This codes for CASSQRPTQEQYF.

This clone was observed once. J is TRBJ1-1 and V is TRBV29-1; TRBD1 matches at 10 bases. The V gene's germline CDR1 is SQVTM and CDR2 ANQGSEA. Germline trimming cut 6 bases from V and 2 bases from J; bases unmatched to any gene: 6. The CDR3 is made up of 14 amino acids. This CDR3 reads CSVGQGTTNTEAFF. In DNA, the CDR3 is TGCAGCGTGGGACAGGGGACGACTAACACTGAAGCTTTCTTT.

The rearrangement uses TRBV5-1 and TRBJ1-4; perhaps TRBD1 as D (5 bases). This CDR3 spans 14 amino acids. V lost 4 bases to trimming and J lost 3 bases, with 10 bases between them. Looked up from germline, CDR1 is SGHRS and CDR2 is YFSETQ. The CDR3 sequence: CASSRGDANEKLFF. The DNA for the CDR3 is TGCGCCAGCAGCCGGGGGGACGCTAATGAAAAACTGTTTTTT.

The chain links TRBV18 to TRBJ1-3; tentative D call: TRBD1 (5 bases). This CDR3 is 15 amino acids long. V shed 7 bases and J shed 0 bases, with 13 bases lying between them. Germline loops: CDR1 KGHSH, CDR2 LQKENI. CDR3 loop: CASFPTASSGNTIYF. CDR3 nucleotides: TGTGCCAGCTTTCCGACAGCCAGCTCTGGAAACACCATATATTTT.

The chain joins TRBV5-1 to TRBJ1-4; D is unresolved. This CDR3 has 13 amino acids. Trimming took off 0 bases at V and 7 bases at J, with 7 bases between the two ends. In germline, CDR1 is SGHRS, CDR2 YFSETQ. The CDR3 reads CASSLGALEKLFF. The CDR3 DNA reads as TGCGCCAGCAGCTTGGGGGCGCTTGAAAAACTGTTTTTT.

This clone was observed a handful of times. The chain links TRBV5-1 to TRBJ2-7; D is unclear. Germline values: CDR1 SGHRS, CDR2 YFSETQ. Trimming removed 0 bases from V and 1 base from J, with 11 bases in between. This CDR3 is 15 amino acids long. The CDR3 protein is CASSLGGPPSYEQYF. CDR3 nucleotides: TGCGCCAGCAGCTTGGGTGGGCCCCCTTCCTACGAGCAGTACTTC.

The rearrangement joins TRBV7-2 to TRBJ1-2; 9 bases match TRBD1. Germline CDR1 and CDR2: SGHTA and FQGNSA. Losses at the gene ends were 1 base for V and 7 bases for J; bases not matched to a gene: 4. The CDR3 extends over 14 amino acids. The CDR3 region has the DNA TGTGCCAGCAGCTTAGACAGGGGGCGTGGTGGCTACACCTTC. It is translated as CASSLDRGRGGYTF.